Sequencing of this T cell receptor beta chain was carried out in a study of T cells in Graves' hyperthyroidism and ophthalmopathy (dated by TCRdb to the late 2010s). A note on the overall study: Peripheral blood was collected at initial diagnosis, before any treatment. A discovery cohort of about 95 patients, about 40 with Graves' ophthalmopathy and 57 with stable Graves' hyperthyroidism, was used to find distinguishing TCR V-J signatures. According to the paper, TCR Vbeta CDR3 sequencing was carried out on over 130 peripheral blood samples, which came from fewer than 50 ophthalmopathy, 75 or so hyperthyroidism and about 17 progressor patients. Prospective prediction of ophthalmopathy was tested in an independent validation cohort consisting of fewer than 20 hyperthyroidism patients and some 17 patients who later progressed to ophthalmopathy. The study also compared thyroid tissue and blood T-cell repertoires from several Graves' hyperthyroidism patients. The 85 to 100 discovery patients were randomly split 7:3 into training and test sets. Following sampling, methimazole starting at 30 mg daily was given to hyperthyroidism patients, and high-dose intravenous methylprednisolone was given to ophthalmopathy patients.

As concerns this clonotype: No antigen is known for it. No much larger clonotype is one base removed from it; base qualities were not supplied.

The CDR3 runs 13 residues from the cysteine to the phenylalanine. The kept DNA is CDR3 alone, 39 bases in frame from the first base. Trimming costs V 5 bases and J 3 bases, and their ends lie 11 bases apart. Stable Graves' hyperthyroidism was defined as no progression to ophthalmopathy during 18 months of follow-up. Hyperthyroidism patients were newly diagnosed, with disease duration under 2 months, and aged 18 to 65 years. Exclusion was applied to patients with uncontrolled infections, other autoimmune diseases, pregnancy or lactation. Diagnoses relied on clinical symptoms, serum thyroxine and TRAb, thyroid ultrasound and orbital computed tomography. PBMCs were separated from 8 to 10 ml of fresh peripheral blood using Ficoll-Paque density gradient centrifugation. Total RNA was extracted with Trizol reagent, and quality was checked on an Agilent 2100 Bioanalyzer. TCR beta CDR3 regions were amplified from RNA transcripts. The first round of RT-PCR for the TCR CDR3 was performed with the HTBI primer set and the Qiagen OneStep RT-PCR kit. A second multiplex PCR round built the libraries, followed by size selection and purification. Libraries were sequenced paired-end with 100 bp reads on an Illumina HiSeq2000. In the paper's pipeline: SOAPnuke was used to process the raw data, with reads discarded if the reads contained adapters or uncalled bases, had a mean Phred below 15, or lacked an exact constant-primer or identifier match. High-quality paired reads were merged using COPE v1.2.5, and each unique nucleotide sequence was defined as a clonotype. MiTCR v1.1 was used to align the clonotypes against IMGT TRBV, TRBD and TRBJ reference segments. Analysis was restricted to V-J combinations with a frequency above 0.0001, which covered roughly 99% of repertoires. A TCS score was defined as the ratio between F50 (clonal expansion) and ExV (chaos), using BLOSUM62-based TCRdist between CDR3 peptides within each V-J. Welch's t-statistics and random forest reduced roughly 500 V-J features to fewer than 15, which were used in a naive Bayes classifier (R e1071). The Morisita-Horn index was used to measure how similar the thyroid and blood repertoires were. The public sequencing data were trimmed at Q25 with fastp and processed into clonotypes with MiXCR by TCRdb, which kept only in-frame beta chains. Each CDR3 protein appears once, grouped with its most common genes and DNA. In this record, the V and J calls reflect TCRdb's handling and not the investigators' own analysis. For this sample there are about 840,000 distinct CDR3 sequences; roughly 37% appear just once. The ten largest clonotypes hold 7% to 10% of the sample.

General conclusions and limits of the study: In validation, the model predicted progression to ophthalmopathy with approximately 69% sensitivity and 72% to 85% specificity, a median of 6.5 months before onset. No statistical method was used to set the sample size in advance, and investigators knew the group allocation. In cross-validation, a model built on a 13 V-J signature told ophthalmopathy apart from stable hyperthyroidism with 87.88% sensitivity and around 84% specificity, and in testing the same model reached 80%/75%. Most expanded thyroid clonotypes (frequency above 0.001) were also found in blood, which suggests that blood repertoires may mirror thyroid immune responses.

This clonotype was obtained from a man aged 18 to 29 with Graves' hyperthyroidism. The sequenced sample consisted of blood. The sequence is built from TRBV12-3 or TRBV12-4 and TRBJ2-7; the D gene assignment is perhaps TRBD1 or TRBD2, with each matching 6 bases. The CDR3 loop reads CASSPKGGYEQYF. The DNA sequence follows: TGTGCCAGCAGTCCAAAGGGGGGCTACGAGCAGTACTTC.